Shown below are 15 T cell receptor beta chains from a single sample sequenced in a study of tumor-infiltrating lymphocytes in primary liver carcinoma. The investigators made TCR beta cDNA from 400 to 550 ng total RNA, using a constant-region primer. What produced the TCR beta libraries was three nested multiplex PCR rounds using slightly modified ARM-PCR. The two initial PCR rounds, nine to eleven cycles each, used TRBV1-TRBV30 forward and C-beta reverse primers. Via MiXCR, TCRdb re-called the multiplex PCR reads, giving one row per CDR3 protein. Of about 200,000 distinct CDR3 sequences in the sample, over 80% were seen once. Co-extraction yielded RNA and DNA from around 18-30 mg of unsorted bulk tissue. The sequenced sample consisted of tumor tissue from primary liver carcinoma. These receptor sequences come from a man aged 40-50 years with primary liver carcinoma and hepatitis B virus infection.

A note on this clonotype: One junction end disagrees with the germline gene, perhaps due to a read error. This chain links TRBV12-3 or TRBV12-4 with TRBJ1-5; no reliable D call. This CDR3 is 16 amino acids long. CDR3 in DNA: TGTGCAAGCAGCCCTACACCAAGCCTCAAAGGCGAGCCCCTACATTTT. It is translated as CASSPTPSLKGEPLHF.

On this clonotype: A read error may produce the germline difference seen at one junction end. The chain uses TRBV14 and TRBJ2-1; a weak D match, TRBD2 (6 bases). The length of the CDR3 is 15 residues. Germline CDR1 is SGHDN and CDR2 is FVKESK. The DNA for the CDR3 is TGTGTCAGCAGCCAACGTCGAGGGCGGGACGGTAAGCAGTTCTTC. This codes for CVSSQRRGRDGKQFF.

Worth noting for this clonotype: A junction end diverges from the germline sequence, so it may reflect a read error. The genes are TRBV11-1 and TRBJ2-7; D is tentatively TRBD1 or TRBD2 (5 bases each). Germline-derived CDR1 and CDR2 are SGHAT and FQDESV (reference sequence). The CDR3 has 13 residues. DNA of the CDR3: TGTGCCAGCAGCTTAACGGTTTGGGACGAGCACTACTTC. This sequence encodes CASSLTVWDEHYF.

This clonotype occurred once. At one end, the junction sequence differs from germline, possibly due to a read error. J is TRBJ2-7 and V is TRBV6-2 or TRBV6-3; possible D gene TRBD2, 5 bases. CDR3 size: 14 residues. Germline V CDR1 and CDR2: MNHEY, SVGEGT. The chain's CDR3 is CVSKRLHEGYEQYF. The CDR3 DNA reads as TGTGTCAGCAAACGACTACATGAGGGCTACGAGCAGTACTTC.

In regard to this clonotype: Mismatch with germline at one junction end may stem from a read error. The chain employs TRBV4-3 and TRBJ1-6; 9 bases map to TRBD1. CDR3 size: 16 residues. Germline loops: CDR1 LGHNA, CDR2 YSLEER. CDR3 loop: CASSSWDRVRNSPLHF. The DNA of the CDR3 is TGTGCCAGCAGCTCCTGGGACAGGGTAAGAAATTCACCCCTCCACTTT.

The gene calls are TRBV29-1 and TRBJ2-6; D may correspond to TRBD1 or TRBD2 (5 bases each). In germline, CDR1 is SQVTM, CDR2 ANQGSEA. This CDR3 is 15 amino acids long. The chain's CDR3 is CRVAWGNSGANVLTF. In DNA, the CDR3 is TGCAGAGTAGCCTGGGGGAACTCTGGGGCCAACGTCCTGACTTTC.

The chain has TRBV4-2 and TRBJ1-1, with D unclear. This CDR3 spans 14 amino acids. The germline CDR1 and CDR2 sequences are LGHNA and YNFKEQ. CDR3 protein: CLSSQGGLNTEAFF. In nucleotides, the CDR3 is TGTCTCAGCAGCCAAGGTGGGTTGAACACTGAAGCTTTCTTT.

This clonotype was found once. The CDR3 does not end in the conserved phenylalanine or tryptophan, so this is likely a read error. The limits of the CDR3 on the DNA are not certain, so only TCRdb's listed CDR3 is given. The chain uses TRBV11-2 and TRBJ1-5; the tabulated D call, TRBD1, remains unverified against the DNA. Germline V lookup: CDR1 SGHAT, CDR2 FQNNGV. A total of 17 residues make up the CDR3, ends included. CDR3 residues: CASSLVGVTGGNQPHHV.

A word on this clonotype: The CDR3 does not end in the conserved phenylalanine or tryptophan, so this is likely a read error. The J gene is TRBJ2-6, the V gene TRBV11-2; TRBD1 agrees at 8 bases. Germline V gives CDR1 SGHAT, CDR2 FQNNGV. This CDR3 is 21 amino acids long. CDR3 DNA: TGTGCCAGAAGTATGCGGGGAGACAGGGGCATTTCCCTCTCTGGGGCCAACGCCCTGACTATC. Protein product: CARSMRGDRGISLSGANALTI.

This clonotype was counted a single time. A much larger clone differs from this one at a single base, so this may be a read error. The chain uses TRBV7-9 and TRBJ2-3; maybe TRBD2 (5 bases). The CDR3 is 15 amino acids. Germline CDR1 reads SEHNR; CDR2 reads FQNEAQ (reference sequence). With 5 bases removed from V and 6 bases from J, the gap between germline ends came to 18 bases. CDR3 sequence reads: CASSPLAEGDDTQYF. Here the CDR3 DNA reads TGTGCCAGCAGCCCACTGGCAGAGGGAGATGATACGCAGTATTTT.

On this clonotype itself: One junction end disagrees with the germline gene, perhaps due to a read error. V and J are TRBV11-3 and TRBJ2-1; D could derive from TRBD1 or TRBD2 (5 bases each). CDR1 SGHNT and CDR2 YENEEA come from the germline V gene. CDR3 length: 16 amino acids. The CDR3 DNA sequence: TGTGCCAGCAGCTTAGCAACTGGGGCAGACTACAATAAGCAGTTCTTC. This sequence encodes CASSLATGADYNKQFF. The full variable domain, rest sourced from reference TRBV11-3 and TRBJ2-1, is EAGVVQSPRYKIIEKKQPVAFWCNPISGHNTLYWYLQNLGQGPELLIRYENEEAVDDSQLPKDRFSAERLKGVDSTLKIQPAELGDSAVYLCASSLATGADYNKQFFGPGTRLTVL.

Of note for this clonotype: The junction departs from germline at one end; a sequencing error may be responsible. The chain joins TRBV5-1 to TRBJ1-2, with D possibly being TRBD1 (5 bases). Germline V gene sequence: CDR1 SGHRS, CDR2 YFSETQ. This CDR3 contains 12 residues. CDR3 protein: CAGSPGKYGYTF. DNA for the CDR3: TGCGCCGGCAGCCCAGGGAAATATGGCTACACCTTC.

In regard to this clonotype: Being one base from a much bigger clone, this may be a read error. The gene calls are TRBV14 and TRBJ2-2; possible D gene TRBD2, 6 bases. CDR1 SGHDN and CDR2 FVKESK come from the germline V gene. CDR3 size: 15 residues. The CDR3 DNA is TGTGCCAGCAGCCAAGTCCTAGCGAAGACCGGGGAGCTGTTTTTT. It specifies CASSQVLAKTGELFF.

About this clonotype: The junction departs from germline at one end; a sequencing error may be responsible. V is TRBV29-1 and J is TRBJ1-2; D might be TRBD1 (5 bases). The CDR3 covers 18 residues. CDR1 SQVTM and CDR2 ANQGSEA come from the germline V gene. CDR3: CNVGAPTGTQMADYGYTF. CDR3 sequence (DNA): TGCAACGTTGGGGCACCAACAGGAACTCAAATGGCTGACTATGGCTACACCTTC. The full variable domain, its missing parts supplied by reference TRBV29-1 and TRBJ1-2, is SAVISQKPSRDICQRGTSLTIQCQVDSQVTMMFWYRQQPGQSLTLIATANQGSEATYESGFVIDKFPISRPNLTFSTLTVSNMSPEDSSIYLCNVGAPTGTQMADYGYTFGSGTRLTVV.

About this clonotype: Given a much more abundant clone one base away, this may be a read error. The conserved final phenylalanine or tryptophan is absent from the CDR3, which likely points to a read error. The chain carries TRBV28 and TRBJ1-2, with a possible D match to TRBD1 (6 bases). The CDR3 loop spans 14 amino acids. Germline V gene lookup returns CDR1 MDHEN and CDR2 SYDVKM. Trimming shortened V by 6 bases and J by 4 bases, and 15 bases separated the two germline ends. The CDR3 DNA sequence: TGTGCCAGCAGCCCTCGAACAGGGATCTATGGCTACACCATC. Translation: CASSPRTGIYGYTI.